These 14 T cell receptor beta chains were all obtained from the same sample, sequenced in a study of control samples from healthy donors and cancer patients. Assay: immunoSEQ multiplex PCR; the TCRdb copy retains only in-frame clones and omits some. The sample's table shows around 190,000 clones. Material for sequencing was blood. All receptors come from a woman in her twenties or thirties in good health.

This rearrangement joins TRBV2 to TRBJ2-7, with D possibly being TRBD2 (6 bases). Germline-derived CDR1 and CDR2 are SNHLY and FYNNEI. Trimming removed 7 bases from V and 4 bases from J, with 14 bases in between. This CDR3 has 13 amino acids. CDR3 bases: TGTGCCAGCAACGGCGGGGACTGGTACGAGCAGTACTTC. It is translated as CASNGGDWYEQYF.

This chain links TRBV5-1 with TRBJ1-2; the match to TRBD1 covers 8 bases. Germline V CDR1 and CDR2: SGHRS, YFSETQ. This CDR3 comprises 16 residues. Trimming took 4 bases from V and 2 from J; bases not matched to a gene: 10. CDR3 region: CASSHRTGQGNYGYTF. CDR3 nucleotide sequence: TGCGCCAGCAGCCATAGGACAGGGCAGGGAAACTATGGCTACACCTTC.

Note on this clone: The same CDR3 arises from other DNA sequences in this sample as well. The chain is built from TRBV20-1 and TRBJ1-2; D gene unclear. In germline, CDR1 is DFQATT, CDR2 SNEGSKA (reference sequence). V shed 1 base and J shed 7 bases, with 4 bases lying between them. This CDR3 contains 10 residues. CDR3 bases: TGCAGTGCTAGAGGAGGTGGCTACACCTTC. The encoded protein is CSARGGGYTF.

V gene TRBV18 combines with J gene TRBJ2-6; the match to TRBD1 covers 7 bases. Unmatched junction bases numbered 14, after V lost 1 base and J lost 5 bases. Looked up from germline, CDR1 is KGHSH and CDR2 is LQKENI. The CDR3 covers 19 residues. In DNA, the CDR3 is TGTGCCAGCTCACCACTACCGGGGACAGCCCAAGGGAGGGCCAACGTCCTGACTTTC. Translation: CASSPLPGTAQGRANVLTF. Filled out from reference TRBV18 and TRBJ2-6, the complete variable domain reads NAGVMQNPRHLVRRRGQEARLRCSPMKGHSHVYWYRQLPEEGLKFMVYLQKENIIDESGMPKERFSAEFPKEGPSILRIQQVVRGDSAAYFCASSPLPGTAQGRANVLTFGAGSRLTVL.

V is TRBV19 and J is TRBJ2-6; weak D call: TRBD1 (5 bases). The CDR3 length is 17 residues. The germline V gene encodes CDR1 LNHDA and CDR2 SQIVND (reference sequence). The V gene lost 7 bases and the J gene lost 0 bases, with 16 bases spanning the gap. The CDR3 loop is CASTQGKSNSGANVLTF. The DNA for the CDR3 is TGTGCCAGTACCCAGGGAAAGTCGAACTCTGGGGCCAACGTCCTGACTTTC. The full variable domain, completed using reference TRBV19 and TRBJ2-6, is DGGITQSPKYLFRKEGQNVTLSCEQNLNHDAMYWYRQDPGQGLRLIYYSQIVNDFQKGDIAEGYSVSREKKESFPLTVTSAQKNPTAFYLCASTQGKSNSGANVLTFGAGSRLTVL.

This chain connects TRBV5-1 to TRBJ2-7; D possibly corresponds to TRBD2 (6 bases). The CDR3 is made up of 14 amino acids. The germline gives CDR1 SGHRS, CDR2 YFSETQ. V lost 3 bases to trimming and J lost 2 bases, with 12 bases between them. The CDR3 bases are TGCGCCAGCAGCTCGGACGGGGGTACCTACGAGCAGTACTTC. Residues: CASSSDGGTYEQYF. Full variable domain (remainder filled in from reference TRBV5-1 and TRBJ2-7): KAGVTQTPRYLIKTRGQQVTLSCSPISGHRSVSWYQQTPGQGLQFLFEYFSETQRNKGNFPGRFSGRQFSNSRSEMNVSTLELGDSALYLCASSSDGGTYEQYFGPGTRLTVT.

The V and J genes are TRBV5-1 and TRBJ2-1; the D gene is possibly TRBD2 (5 bases). Germline V lookup: CDR1 SGHRS, CDR2 YFSETQ. The V end lost 0 bases, the J end lost 0 bases, and 16 bases lay between the germline ends. The CDR3 loop spans 18 amino acids. CDR3 sequence: CASSLGGLETSSYNEQFF. The CDR3 nucleotides read TGCGCCAGCAGCTTGGGAGGGTTGGAAACAAGCTCCTACAATGAGCAGTTCTTC.

The chain carries TRBV6-6 and TRBJ1-1; D perhaps matches TRBD1 (6 bases). This CDR3 comprises 15 residues. Germline CDR1 reads MNHNY; CDR2 reads SVGAGI (reference sequence). V was trimmed by 4 bases and J by 4 bases, leaving 16 bases between them. The CDR3 DNA reads TGTGCCAGCAGTTGGTCTACAGGGAAGGGCACTGAAGCTTTCTTT. This codes for CASSWSTGKGTEAFF.

V is TRBV5-1 and J is TRBJ2-2; a weak D match, TRBD2 (5 bases). The CDR3 totals 13 residues. The V gene lost 1 base and the J gene lost 7 bases, with 8 bases spanning the gap. From germline, CDR1 is SGHRS and CDR2 YFSETQ. DNA of the CDR3: TGCGCCAGCAGCTTGAGGGCGGGCGGGGAGCTGTTTTTT. Protein: CASSLRAGGELFF.

V and J are TRBV24-1 and TRBJ2-1; no clear D gene. Germline values: CDR1 KGHDR, CDR2 SFDVKD. The CDR3 sequence is 14 residues long. Trimming took 12 bases from V and 0 from J, leaving 14 bases between them. The CDR3 sequence is CASSGSGSYNEQFF. The CDR3, as DNA: TGTGCCTCCTCCGGGTCCGGCTCCTACAATGAGCAGTTCTTC.

The chain couples TRBV2 to TRBJ1-2; no firm D call. CDR3 size: 15 residues. Germline V gene sequence: CDR1 SNHLY, CDR2 FYNNEI. Trimming removed 3 bases at V and 1 base at J, with 12 bases between. The CDR3 spells CASSELVDFNYGYTF. The DNA of the CDR3 is TGTGCCAGCAGTGAGTTAGTTGACTTTAACTATGGCTACACCTTC.

This chain uses TRBV19 with TRBJ2-7, with TRBD1 as a possible D gene (6 bases). The V and J ends lost 7 bases and 1 base respectively, with 8 bases between them. Germline V gives CDR1 LNHDA, CDR2 SQIVND (reference sequence). CDR3 length: 12 amino acids. This chain's CDR3 is CASKDRSYEQYF. DNA for the CDR3: TGTGCCAGTAAGGACAGATCCTACGAGCAGTACTTC.

V usage is TRBV6-1 and J usage is TRBJ1-5; no clear D. V was clipped by 3 bases and J by 0 bases, with 12 bases between them. Germline assignment: CDR1 MNHNS and CDR2 SASEGT. The CDR3 loop spans 16 amino acids. As DNA, the CDR3 is TGTGCCAGCAGTGATGTGGCCGGATATAGCAATCAGCCCCAGCATTTT. Its translation is CASSDVAGYSNQPQHF.

Points on this clone: This same CDR3 is encoded by further DNA sequences in the sample. V usage is TRBV12-3 or TRBV12-4 and J usage is TRBJ1-1, with D perhaps matching TRBD1 (6 bases). The length of the CDR3 is 13 residues. The V gene lost 6 bases and the J gene lost 1 base, with 9 bases spanning the gap. CDR3 residues: CASSFRGNTEAFF. CDR3 nucleotide sequence: TGTGCCAGCAGCTTCAGGGGGAACACTGAAGCTTTCTTT.